This T cell receptor (beta chain) was captured by sequencing in a study of T cells in Graves' hyperthyroidism and ophthalmopathy. Findings of the study overall: Ophthalmopathy, as predicted by the model, came a median 6.5 months after the prediction. A 13 V-J model separated ophthalmopathy from stable hyperthyroidism. Clonotypes that were expanded in thyroid above 0.001 mostly appeared in blood too.

The diagnostic basis comprised clinical symptoms, serum thyroxine and TRAb, thyroid ultrasound and orbital computed tomography. This clonotype was seen ten or more times. Its antigen remains unknown. Trimming shortened V by 4 bases and J by 6 bases, and 12 bases separated the two germline ends. The length of the CDR3 is 14 residues. Authors of the study amplified TCR beta CDR3 regions from RNA transcripts. The study used the HTBI primer set for a first-round RT-PCR of the TCR CDR3. TCRdb analysed the multiplex PCR reads with MiXCR anew, one entry per CDR3 protein. The repertoire has around 620,000 distinct CDR3 sequences, just over 45% of them found once; the top ten carry 15% to 20%.

The chain couples TRBV12-3 or TRBV12-4 to TRBJ1-4; D possibly corresponds to TRBD1 (5 bases). The receptor's source is an adult woman with Graves' disease, either hyperthyroidism or ophthalmopathy (not recorded which). The sequencing sample was made of peripheral blood or thyroid tissue (not recorded which). Here the CDR3 reads CASSSYRRDEKLFF. DNA for the CDR3: TGTGCCAGCAGTTCCTACAGGAGGGATGAAAAACTGTTTTTT.